This entry features one TCR beta chain sequence. The protocol was immunoSEQ multiplex PCR, while the TCRdb copy is restricted to in-frame clones and leaves out a portion. The sample carries about 67,000 clones, 90% to 95% recorded once. The CDR3 spans 14 residues. Trimming stripped 4 bases from V and 6 bases from J, with 15 bases between. Germline V lookup: CDR1 SGHTA, CDR2 FQGNSA. The sample originates from a study of T cell changes during pregnancy in multiple sclerosis. The genes are TRBV7-2 and TRBJ1-2; D is unresolved. The TCR comes from a female donor with multiple sclerosis, enrolled in a pregnancy study. The source material was peripheral blood, sampled in the second trimester of pregnancy. The CDR3 DNA reads TGTGCCAGCAGCTCTAAGCGTGTGTTGGATGGCTACACCTTC. Translated: CASSSKRVLDGYTF.